Below are 23 T cell receptor beta chains sequenced from a single sample in a study of STAT5B mutations in CD4+ large granular lymphocyte leukemia. Generated by immunoSEQ multiplex PCR, the TCRdb table keeps only in-frame clones and is missing some. The sample holds about 40,000 clones; roughly 84% are singletons and the top ten take approximately 0.32%. The sample was CD4+ T cells from blood buffy coats. The origin of the receptors is a human donor in good health.

The chain carries TRBV6-5 and TRBJ1-1; tentative D call: TRBD1 (6 bases). Germline V lookup: CDR1 MNHEY, CDR2 SVGAGI. Trimming stripped 1 base from V and 3 bases from J, with 15 bases between. This CDR3 has 16 residues. In DNA, the CDR3 is TGTGCCAGCAGTTACTTCGGAACAGGGAGGGACACTGAAGCTTTCTTT. Encoded protein: CASSYFGTGRDTEAFF.

The V gene is TRBV28, the J gene TRBJ1-5; 8 bases map to TRBD1. The CDR3 loop spans 12 amino acids. V shed 7 bases, J shed 5 bases, and the junction held 1 base outside the gene matches. CDR1 and CDR2 (germline): MDHEN, SYDVKM. The CDR3 reads CASKTGDQPQHF. The CDR3, as DNA: TGTGCCAGCAAGACAGGGGATCAGCCCCAGCATTTT. The full variable domain, with the rest looked up from reference TRBV28 and TRBJ1-5, is DVKVTQSSRYLVKRTGEKVFLECVQDMDHENMFWYRQDPGLGLRLIYFSYDVKMKEKGDIPEGYSVSREKKERFSLILESASTNQTSMYLCASKTGDQPQHFGDGTRLSIL.

The gene calls are TRBV2 and TRBJ1-1, with D perhaps matching TRBD1 (5 bases). This CDR3 spans 12 amino acids. Germline values: CDR1 SNHLY, CDR2 FYNNEI. V was clipped by 6 bases and J by 7 bases, with 12 bases between them. The CDR3 loop is CASRYTQGEAFF. CDR3 nucleotides: TGTGCCAGCAGGTACACGCAGGGTGAAGCTTTCTTT.

The chain has TRBV6-6 and TRBJ2-7; D is possibly TRBD1 or TRBD2 (5 bases each). From germline, CDR1 is MNHNY and CDR2 SVGAGI (reference sequence). Trimming stripped 4 bases from V and 2 bases from J, with 18 bases between. The CDR3 has 16 amino acids. In DNA, the CDR3 is TGTGCCAGCAGTTCCCCCCCGGGGCTGGTAGCCTACGAGCAGTACTTC. Translated: CASSSPPGLVAYEQYF.

This clone has only one observation. The chain uses TRBV6-5 and TRBJ1-3; D gene ambiguous. Trimming removed 8 bases at V and 0 bases at J, with 8 bases between. The CDR3 is 13 amino acids. Germline-derived CDR1 and CDR2 are MNHEY and SVGAGI. The CDR3 protein is CASSLTSGNTIYF. CDR3 nucleotides: TGTGCCAGCTCCCTGACCTCTGGAAACACCATATATTTT.

This clone was counted a single time. This rearrangement joins TRBV19 to TRBJ2-1; D unresolved. Between the trimmed V and J ends, which lost 3 bases and 10 bases, there was a span of 13 bases. Germline V CDR1 and CDR2: LNHDA, SQIVND (reference sequence). This CDR3 comprises 13 residues. The CDR3 here is CASSINYLREQFF. The CDR3 nucleotides are TGTGCCAGTAGTATCAATTACCTCAGGGAGCAGTTCTTC.

The chain combines TRBV4-1 with TRBJ2-2, with D tentatively TRBD2 (5 bases). The CDR3 has 13 residues. Germline values: CDR1 MGHRA, CDR2 YSYEKL. V lost 1 base and J lost 7, with 7 bases in between. The DNA of the CDR3 is TGCGCCAGCAGCCAAGCCGGGGTCGGGGAGCTGTTTTTT. Protein product: CASSQAGVGELFF.

The V and J genes are TRBV4-3 and TRBJ2-3; D remains unclear. The ends were cut back, 0 bases at V and 5 bases at J, with 12 bases in the middle. The CDR3 is 15 amino acids. The V gene's germline CDR1 is LGHNA and CDR2 YSLEER. CDR3 in amino acids: CASSQERRPGDTQYF. In DNA form, the CDR3 reads TGCGCCAGCAGCCAAGAAAGACGGCCCGGAGATACGCAGTATTTT.

The V call is TRBV6-5, the J call TRBJ2-1; 8 bases are shared with TRBD2. With V trimmed by 2 bases and J by 4 bases, 7 bases remained unmatched. The CDR3 sequence is 16 residues long. Germline V gene lookup returns CDR1 MNHEY and CDR2 SVGAGI. CDR3: CASSYTGGGGYNEQFF. The CDR3 DNA sequence: TGTGCCAGCAGTTACACGGGGGGCGGGGGGTACAATGAGCAGTTCTTC.

The V gene is TRBV11-3, the J gene TRBJ1-4; 7 bases are shared with TRBD1. The CDR3 spans 15 residues. Germline assignment: CDR1 SGHNT and CDR2 YENEEA. Trimming at V came to 5 bases and at J to 0 bases, leaving 3 bases not matched to a gene. The CDR3 bases are TGTGCCAGCAGCGACGGGACAGCAACTAATGAAAAACTGTTTTTT. It codes for CASSDGTATNEKLFF.

CDR3 nucleotide sequence: TGTGCCAGCAGGCCTAGCGGGAGTATCAACGAGCAGTACTTC. This translates into CASRPSGSINEQYF. This chain links TRBV7-9 with TRBJ2-7, with 10 bases that match TRBD2. V was pared by 6 bases and J by 5 bases, with 7 bases of the junction left unmatched. In germline, CDR1 is SEHNR, CDR2 FQNEAQ (reference sequence). The CDR3 is 14 amino acids.

The rearrangement links TRBV6-6 to TRBJ1-6; the D gene is possibly TRBD1 (6 bases). The length of the CDR3 is 15 residues. Germline CDR1 reads MNHNY; CDR2 reads SVGAGI (reference sequence). V was clipped by 1 base and J by 10 bases, with 14 bases between them. The CDR3: CASSYLGGAGSPLHF. Here the CDR3 DNA reads TGTGCCAGCAGTTACTTGGGGGGCGCTGGATCACCCCTCCACTTT.

The rearrangement links TRBV11-3 to TRBJ2-1; D unresolved. Per the germline V gene, CDR1 is SGHNT and CDR2 is YENEEA. Trimming pared 2 bases from V and 9 bases from J, leaving 8 bases between. CDR3 size: 12 residues. CDR3 residues: CASSLRHSEQFF. CDR3 in DNA: TGTGCCAGCAGCTTAAGGCACAGTGAGCAGTTCTTC. The full variable domain, rest sourced from reference TRBV11-3 and TRBJ2-1, is EAGVVQSPRYKIIEKKQPVAFWCNPISGHNTLYWYLQNLGQGPELLIRYENEEAVDDSQLPKDRFSAERLKGVDSTLKIQPAELGDSAVYLCASSLRHSEQFFGPGTRLTVL.

This chain connects TRBV27 to TRBJ1-1, with a possible D match to TRBD1 (6 bases). Trimming removed 1 base from V and 7 bases from J, with 13 bases in between. The CDR3 consists of 14 residues. CDR1 is MNHEY and CDR2 is SMNVEV in the germline V gene (reference sequence). The CDR3 nucleotides are TGTGCCAGCAGTTTATGGGGGGGCGAGGTTGAAGCTTTCTTT. Amino acids: CASSLWGGEVEAFF.

The V gene is TRBV30, the J gene TRBJ1-3, with 11 bases identical to TRBD1. The germline V gene has CDR1 GTSNPN and CDR2 SVGIG (reference sequence). There are 15 residues in the CDR3. Trimming at V came to 0 bases and at J to 8 bases, leaving 6 bases not matched to a gene. The CDR3 bases are TGTGCCTGGAGTGTATGGGACAGGGGGAGCTACACCATATATTTT. Amino acid sequence: CAWSVWDRGSYTIYF.

This chain connects TRBV5-6 to TRBJ2-2, with D possibly TRBD2 on 5 matching bases. Trimming left V 3 bases short and J 7 bases short, with 19 bases between. From germline, CDR1 is SGHDT and CDR2 YYEEEE. This CDR3 has 16 amino acids. CDR3 DNA: TGTGCCAGCAGCTGGGTTGGCAGCGGAAAAGACGGGGAGCTGTTTTTT. Translated, it gives CASSWVGSGKDGELFF.

The chain recombines TRBV6-5 with TRBJ1-5; 9 bases are a match to TRBD1. With 6 bases clipped from V and 6 bases from J, the junction kept 3 bases outside the gene matches. The germline V gene has CDR1 MNHEY and CDR2 SVGAGI. CDR3 length equals 13 residues. The CDR3 reads CASRQGAGQPQHF. The CDR3, as DNA: TGTGCCAGCAGACAGGGGGCGGGTCAGCCCCAGCATTTT.

V and J are TRBV5-4 and TRBJ2-1; TRBD2 is a possible D gene (6 bases). Per germline, CDR1 SGHNT and CDR2 YYREEE (reference sequence). The CDR3 sequence is 17 residues long. V lost 4 bases to trimming and J lost 1 base, with 18 bases between them. CDR3 sequence (DNA): TGTGCCAGCAGCCCTAGGAGGGACTCAAGATCCTACAATGAGCAGTTCTTC. Amino acid sequence: CASSPRRDSRSYNEQFF.

V gene TRBV9 combines with J gene TRBJ2-3; 8 bases align to TRBD2. Per the germline V gene, CDR1 is SGDLS and CDR2 is YYNGEE. The CDR3 is made up of 15 amino acids. The trim removed 0 bases at V and 6 bases at J, leaving 6 bases unmatched. CDR3 protein: CASSVEAGVADTQYF. CDR3 bases: TGTGCCAGCAGCGTAGAAGCGGGAGTTGCGGATACGCAGTATTTT.

This clone was detected only a few times. The chain is built from TRBV10-1 and TRBJ1-2; the D is unclear. Trimming removed 7 bases from V and 4 bases from J, with 13 bases in between. Germline V gene data show CDR1 as WNHNN and CDR2 as SYGVQD (reference sequence). The CDR3 sequence is 13 residues long. CDR3 in amino acids: CASTPLGSYGYTF. The CDR3 DNA reads TGCGCCAGCACCCCATTAGGGAGCTATGGCTACACCTTC.

The chain employs TRBV4-3 and TRBJ2-7; D possibly uses TRBD1 or TRBD2 (5 bases each). The V gene lost 0 bases and the J gene lost 3 bases, with 12 bases spanning the gap. The germline V gene has CDR1 LGHNA and CDR2 YSLEER. The CDR3 covers 15 residues. For the CDR3, the DNA is TGCGCCAGCAGCCAAGATCACGGGACCTACTACGAGCAGTACTTC. It is translated as CASSQDHGTYYEQYF.

The V gene is TRBV9, the J gene TRBJ2-2, with D unclear. The CDR3 is 12 amino acids. Germline V CDR1 and CDR2: SGDLS, YYNGEE. V shed 0 bases and J shed 7 bases, with 4 bases lying between them. CDR3 sequence (DNA): TGTGCCAGCAGCGTAGTGGTCGGGGAGCTGTTTTTT. Translating it yields CASSVVVGELFF.

This chain connects TRBV2 to TRBJ2-3, with a weak D call TRBD1 (6 bases). This CDR3 is 14 amino acids long. V lost 6 bases to trimming and J lost 0 bases, with 10 bases between them. Germline V CDR1 and CDR2: SNHLY, FYNNEI. The CDR3: CASSGQISTDTQYF. CDR3 bases: TGTGCCAGCAGCGGACAGATCAGCACAGATACGCAGTATTTT.